A selection of T cell receptor beta chains follows, all from one sample in a study of CD8+ T cells in alopecia areata. Sequenced by immunoSEQ multiplex PCR; TCRdb stores in-frame clones only, minus some. The repertoire holds 85,000 to 95,000 clones, with about two thirds as singletons. The input for sequencing was CD8+ T cells sorted from blood, taken at week 44, from a patient treated with tofacitinib. Source of these receptors: a human donor with alopecia areata. The CDR3 runs from the conserved cysteine through the conserved F or W. D genes are given only for firm matches. Clone size is not always given. Where it is, it says once, few, many or a class for expanded clones.

length | size | D | J | V | DNA | CDR3
12 | NA | NA | TRBJ2-3 | TRBV29-1 | TGCAGCGTTGTCAGGGCCGCAGATACGCAGTATTTT | CSVVRAADTQYF
13 | few | TRBD2 | TRBJ2-1 | TRBV5-1 | TGCGCCAGCAGCCAAACTAGCGCTAGAGAGCAGTTCTTC | CASSQTSAREQFF
12 | NA | NA | TRBJ1-2 | TRBV29-1 | TGCAGCGTTGAGACGCCCAGGGATGGCTACACCTTC | CSVETPRDGYTF
14 | NA | NA | TRBJ2-7 | TRBV2 | TGTGCCAGCATCGAACATGGCGGGGACTACGAGCAGTACTTC | CASIEHGGDYEQYF
18 | NA | NA | TRBJ2-4 | TRBV6-7 | TGTGCCAGCAGTTACTCGATCCCTGGGGACCGAGGCCAAACATTTCAGTACTTC | CASSYSIPGDRGQTFQYF
14 | NA | TRBD1 | TRBJ2-5 | TRBV2 | TGTGCCAGCACTTGGACAGGGGGTGATGAGACCCAGTACTTC | CASTWTGGDETQYF
14 | NA | NA | TRBJ1-2 | TRBV16 | TGTGCCAGCAGCCAATCTGCGAAAGGGTATGGCTACACCTTC | CASSQSAKGYGYTF
15 | NA | NA | TRBJ1-1 | TRBV19 | TGTGCCAGTAGTATGACAGGAGGGCGGAACACTGAAGCTTTCTTT | CASSMTGGRNTEAFF
15 | NA | NA | TRBJ2-1 | TRBV14 | TGTGCCAGCAGCCTGTTAAAAAGCTCCTACAATGAGCAGTTCTTC | CASSLLKSSYNEQFF
15 | NA | TRBD1 | TRBJ2-7 | TRBV4-3 | TGCGCCAGCAGCCAAGGAGAGGACAGGACCTACGAGCAGTACTTC | CASSQGEDRTYEQYF
13 | NA | NA | TRBJ2-1 | TRBV5-6 | TGTGCCAGCAGCTTGGGGGGACGCAATGAGCAGTTCTTC | CASSLGGRNEQFF
12 | NA | NA | TRBJ1-1 | TRBV12-5 | TGTGCTAGTGGAGTGGGTAACACTGAAGCTTTCTTT | CASGVGNTEAFF
18 | NA | NA | TRBJ1-2 | TRBV25-1 | TGTGCCAGCAGTGAATCTGGTAGGCGAGGGCCTCCTTACTATGGCTACACCTTC | CASSESGRRGPPYYGYTF
17 | NA | NA | TRBJ1-2 | TRBV2 | TGTGCCAGCACCCCCCAGCGAGGGATGGGGGAATCCTATGGCTACACCTTC | CASTPQRGMGESYGYTF
16 | NA | NA | TRBJ2-7 | TRBV6-6 | TGTGCCAGCAGTTACTCGAGCTTGCGCGAGACCTACGAGCAGTACTTC | CASSYSSLRETYEQYF
16 | NA | NA | TRBJ2-3 | TRBV4-3 | TGCGCCAGCAGCCAAGATTTCAGGGGAGAGTCAGATACGCAGTATTTT | CASSQDFRGESDTQYF